The rows below give T cell receptor beta chains drawn from one sample of a study of response to subunit inactivated influenza vaccine. TCRdb redid the calling of the RT-PCR reads with MiXCR, one entry per CDR3 protein. The profile shows about 520,000 distinct CDR3 sequences, about 7.2% of them singletons. Sequencing was performed on PBMCs from blood, taken around 2 years after vaccination. The receptors were gathered from a man in his fifties or sixties who received an inactivated influenza vaccine. CDR3s include the opening cysteine and the closing phenylalanine or tryptophan. A D gene is named only where the DNA matches it firmly. For some rows the clone size is stated as once, few or many, or as a class when expanded; others skip it.

v_gene	abundance	d_gene	j_gene	CDR3aa	CDR3nt
TRBV7-9	few	NA	TRBJ2-7	CASSRSDEGGEQYF	TGTGCCAGCAGCCGTTCCGACGAGGGTGGCGAGCAGTACTTC
TRBV7-7	few	TRBD1	TRBJ2-2	CASSPDRGHGELFF	TGTGCTAGCAGCCCAGACAGGGGGCACGGGGAGCTGTTTTTT
TRBV20-1	few	TRBD1	TRBJ1-2	CSARESQGALGYGYTF	TGCAGTGCTAGAGAATCCCAGGGGGCCCTTGGCTATGGCTACACCTTC
TRBV4-3	many	TRBD1	TRBJ1-4	CASSQTGDANEKLFF	TGCGCCAGCAGCCAAACAGGGGATGCTAATGAAAAACTGTTTTTT
TRBV12-3/TRBV12-4	few	NA	TRBJ2-5	CASSSIRETQYF	TGTGCCAGCAGTTCTATACGGGAGACCCAGTACTTC
TRBV12-3/TRBV12-4	few	TRBD2	TRBJ2-1	CASSFPSGTSPDEQFF	TGTGCCAGCAGTTTCCCGTCCGGGACTAGCCCCGATGAGCAGTTCTTC
TRBV12-3/TRBV12-4	many	TRBD2	TRBJ2-7	CASSPGLAGGEQYF	TGTGCCAGCAGTCCCGGACTAGCGGGAGGCGAGCAGTACTTC
TRBV20-1	few	TRBD1	TRBJ2-7	CSASPGQGVGEQYF	TGCAGTGCTTCACCGGGACAGGGGGTTGGCGAGCAGTACTTC
TRBV6-2/TRBV6-3	NA	NA	TRBJ1-2	CASSYATGAQDYGYTF	TGTGCCAGCAGTTACGCGACGGGGGCGCAGGACTATGGCTACACCTTC
TRBV7-2	many	TRBD2	TRBJ2-3	CASSVASGSTDTQYF	TGTGCCAGCAGCGTGGCTAGCGGGAGCACAGATACGCAGTATTTT
TRBV4-3	NA	TRBD1	TRBJ2-1	CASSQDGGQGSEQFF	TGCGCCAGCAGCCAAGATGGAGGACAGGGCTCCGAGCAGTTCTTC
TRBV5-1	few	TRBD1	TRBJ1-1	CASSLQGYNTEAFF	TGCGCCAGCAGCTTACAGGGGTACAACACTGAAGCTTTCTTT
TRBV7-2	few	NA	TRBJ2-1	CASSGQGGPPNEQFF	TGTGCCAGCAGCGGTCAGGGTGGGCCCCCAAATGAGCAGTTCTTC
TRBV5-1	few	NA	TRBJ1-6	CASSFRTSGSPLHF	TGCGCCAGCAGCTTCCGGACCAGTGGTTCACCCCTCCACTTT
TRBV5-4	few	NA	TRBJ1-2	CASSLVQSNYGYTF	TGTGCCAGCAGCTTGGTCCAGTCTAACTATGGCTACACCTTC
TRBV29-1	many	TRBD1	TRBJ2-5	CSGRDRGPQYF	TGCAGCGGCCGGGACAGGGGTCCCCAGTACTTC
TRBV2	many	NA	TRBJ2-7	CASSEWGQGSEQYF	TGTGCCAGCAGTGAATGGGGTCAGGGGAGCGAGCAGTACTTC
TRBV6-1	many	NA	TRBJ2-7	CASSDSAGNYEQYF	TGTGCCAGCAGTGATTCCGCAGGGAACTACGAGCAGTACTTC
TRBV3-1	NA	TRBD1	TRBJ1-1	CASRQTGTGGEAFF	TGTGCCAGCAGACAAACCGGGACAGGGGGTGAAGCTTTCTTT
TRBV7-8	few	NA	TRBJ2-1	CASSLDRQRDNEQFF	TGTGCCAGCAGCTTAGATAGGCAGAGAGACAATGAGCAGTTCTTC
TRBV28	few	NA	TRBJ1-1	CASSPEGGGTFGTEAFF	TGTGCCAGCAGTCCTGAGGGGGGAGGGACTTTTGGCACTGAAGCTTTCTTT
TRBV10-3	NA	NA	TRBJ2-5	CAISELRGFVQETQYF	TGTGCCATCAGTGAGTTACGGGGGTTCGTACAAGAGACCCAGTACTTC
TRBV7-3	many	TRBD1	TRBJ2-2	CASSPAGTANTGELFF	TGTGCCAGCAGCCCCGCAGGGACAGCGAACACCGGGGAGCTGTTTTTT
TRBV29-1	NA	NA	TRBJ2-6	CSVWDGAAGANVLTF	TGCAGCGTTTGGGACGGGGCGGCTGGGGCCAACGTCCTGACTTTC
TRBV7-9	few	NA	TRBJ2-7	CASTTTPWEQYF	TGTGCCAGCACCACTACACCCTGGGAGCAGTACTTC
TRBV11-2	few	TRBD1	TRBJ2-7	CASSAPGTGSYEQYF	TGTGCCAGCAGCGCCCCCGGGACAGGGTCCTACGAGCAGTACTTC
TRBV29-1	many	NA	TRBJ1-1	CSVLTVGNTEAFF	TGCAGCGTTTTGACAGTGGGCAACACTGAAGCTTTCTTT
TRBV29-1	NA	TRBD1	TRBJ1-2	CSVGTGGAYGYTF	TGCAGCGTTGGGACAGGGGGCGCCTATGGCTACACCTTC
TRBV12-3/TRBV12-4	few	NA	TRBJ1-5	CASSLWDWTENQPQHF	TGTGCCAGCAGTTTATGGGATTGGACAGAGAATCAGCCCCAGCATTTT
TRBV11-2	NA	NA	TRBJ2-3	CASSTRLESTDTQYF	TGTGCCAGCAGCACGCGACTAGAAAGCACAGATACGCAGTATTTT
TRBV20-1	few	TRBD1	TRBJ2-7	CSARKTGTYEQYF	TGCAGTGCTAGAAAGACAGGGACCTACGAGCAGTACTTC
TRBV10-3	few	TRBD2	TRBJ2-4	CAISESRLADKNIQYF	TGTGCCATCAGTGAGTCGAGGCTAGCGGACAAAAACATTCAGTACTTC
TRBV3-1	few	TRBD1	TRBJ1-1	CASSPDPGQSAEAFF	TGTGCCAGCAGCCCAGACCCGGGACAGTCAGCTGAAGCTTTCTTT
TRBV4-3	few	NA	TRBJ2-2	CASSQGSALDTGELFF	TGCGCCAGCAGCCAAGGGTCCGCTCTGGACACCGGGGAGCTGTTTTTT
TRBV5-6	NA	NA	TRBJ1-2	CASSLVGEETNYGYTF	TGTGCCAGCAGCTTGGTGGGGGAGGAAACTAACTATGGCTACACCTTC
TRBV20-1	many	TRBD2	TRBJ2-3	CSATPPFGLAGVGDTQYF	TGCAGTGCTACCCCTCCTTTTGGACTAGCGGGAGTTGGAGATACGCAGTATTTT
TRBV6-2/TRBV6-3	few	TRBD1	TRBJ1-5	CASTDRADQPQHF	TGTGCCAGCACCGACAGGGCCGATCAGCCCCAGCATTTT
TRBV6-1	NA	NA	TRBJ1-6	CASSEEPRSSYNSPLHF	TGTGCCAGCAGTGAAGAACCCAGGAGCTCCTATAATTCACCCCTCCACTTT
TRBV7-9	few	NA	TRBJ1-1	CASSLFVQEEAFF	TGTGCCAGCAGCTTATTCGTCCAGGAAGAAGCTTTCTTT
TRBV10-2	few	NA	TRBJ2-1	CASSEWVRGGEQFF	TGCGCCAGCAGTGAGTGGGTCAGGGGTGGTGAGCAGTTCTTC